The rows below give T cell receptor beta chains drawn from one sample of a study of cytomegalovirus exposure and HLA in healthy donors. Libraries were prepared by immunoSEQ multiplex PCR; TCRdb keeps only in-frame clonotypes and omits some of them. The sample lists some 110,000 clones; 70% to 85% were seen once. Sequencing input: PBMCs. The receptors were gathered from a man aged 55 to 70 in good health and CMV-seronegative. Both conserved end residues are part of each CDR3. Fields, in order: clone size, J gene, D gene, V gene, CDR3 protein, CDR3 DNA. The D gene is left open where the match is weak. Only part of the rows carry a size: once, few, many, or a class if the clone is expanded.

. TRBJ1-1 TRBD1 TRBV11-3 CASSSGQGPTEAFF TGTGCCAGCAGCTCCGGACAGGGGCCCACTGAAGCTTTCTTT
. TRBJ2-3 . TRBV2 CASTGADTQYF TGTGCCAGCACTGGAGCAGATACGCAGTATTTT
. TRBJ1-2 . TRBV5-6 CASSVARINYGYTF TGTGCCAGCAGCGTAGCCCGGATTAACTATGGCTACACCTTC
few TRBJ1-5 . TRBV5-6 CASSAAWASHGSNQPQHF TGTGCCAGCAGCGCCGCATGGGCCTCCCATGGGAGCAATCAGCCCCAGCATTTT
. TRBJ2-7 TRBD2 TRBV13 CASSLRISGGPSGSEQYF TGTGCCAGCAGCCTACGTATTAGCGGGGGCCCCAGCGGGTCCGAGCAGTACTTC
. TRBJ1-4 . TRBV7-8 CASSPTPGKLFF TGTGCCAGCAGCCCTACTCCCGGGAAACTGTTTTTT
. TRBJ2-7 . TRBV7-2 CASSLGGDYEQYF TGTGCCAGCAGCTTAGGAGGAGACTACGAGCAGTACTTC
. TRBJ2-1 TRBD2 TRBV10-3 CAISESTPVLATYNEQFF TGTGCCATCAGTGAGTCAACCCCGGTACTAGCGACGTACAATGAGCAGTTCTTC
. TRBJ1-1 TRBD1 TRBV6-1 CASSPGTGVRTEAFF TGTGCCAGCAGTCCCGGGACAGGGGTGCGCACTGAAGCTTTCTTT
. TRBJ1-2 TRBD1 TRBV28 CASSLTGAYGYTF TGTGCCAGCAGTTTAACAGGGGCCTATGGCTACACCTTC
once TRBJ2-1 TRBD1 TRBV5-6 CASSLDRGERYNEQFF TGTGCCAGCAGTCTCGACAGGGGAGAAAGATACAATGAGCAGTTCTTC
. TRBJ2-5 . TRBV9 CASSVGWTGGQETQYF TGTGCCAGCAGCGTAGGGTGGACTGGGGGGCAAGAGACCCAGTACTTC
once TRBJ2-1 TRBD1 TRBV7-3 CASSLSGGAIRTRYNEQFF TGTGCCAGCAGCTTATCAGGGGGCGCGATCAGAACCAGGTACAATGAGCAGTTCTTC
. TRBJ1-4 . TRBV7-2 CASSLFGGHPTNEKLFF TGTGCCAGCAGCTTATTTGGGGGCCATCCAACTAATGAAAAACTGTTTTTT
. TRBJ2-5 TRBD2 TRBV15 CATSPGTSGGPQYF TGTGCCACCAGCCCCGGGACTAGCGGGGGACCCCAGTACTTC
. TRBJ2-3 TRBD1 TRBV29-1 CSVMGTESTSTDTQYF TGCAGCGTTATGGGGACAGAATCCACTAGCACAGATACGCAGTATTTT
. TRBJ1-3 TRBD1 TRBV7-6 CASSLRQGISGNTIYF TGTGCCAGCAGCCTCCGACAGGGGATATCTGGAAACACCATATATTTT
. TRBJ1-1 TRBD1 TRBV9 CASSVGDRETTEAFF TGTGCCAGCAGCGTAGGGGACAGGGAAACCACTGAAGCTTTCTTT
. TRBJ2-1 . TRBV18 CASSSTGTISYNEQFF TGTGCCAGCTCCTCAACAGGAACTATCTCCTACAATGAGCAGTTCTTC
. TRBJ2-3 . TRBV4-1 CASSQGRLASGLNTQYF TGCGCCAGCAGCCAAGGGCGTCTGGCCTCCGGGTTAAATACGCAGTATTTT
. TRBJ2-1 . TRBV5-4 CASSFRDTTYNEQFF TGTGCCAGCAGCTTCCGGGACACAACCTACAATGAGCAGTTCTTC
. TRBJ2-2 . TRBV14 CASSPGGAAGELFF TGTGCCAGCAGCCCAGGAGGGGCGGCCGGGGAGCTGTTTTTT
. TRBJ1-2 . TRBV7-2 CASNLYRASYGYTF TGTGCCAGCAACCTTTACAGGGCCAGCTATGGCTACACCTTC
. TRBJ2-2 . TRBV28 CASSPDRGTGELFF TGTGCCAGCAGCCCAGATAGGGGGACCGGGGAGCTGTTTTTT
. TRBJ1-2 TRBD1 TRBV6-1 CASESTGGTTYGYTF TGTGCCAGCGAGTCGACAGGGGGGACTACATATGGCTACACCTTC
few TRBJ1-6 . TRBV7-9 CASSLSPSPLHF TGTGCCAGCAGCTTGTCCCCGTCACCCCTCCACTTT
once TRBJ2-7 . TRBV6-5 CASSYSYYGYEQYF TGTGCCAGCAGTTACTCGTACTACGGGTACGAGCAGTACTTC
. TRBJ2-3 TRBD1 TRBV6-1 CATLDRGTGDTQYF TGTGCCACCCTGGACAGGGGTACAGGGGATACGCAGTATTTT
. TRBJ2-6 TRBD2 TRBV19 CASSTGLAGGGANVLTF TGTGCCAGTAGTACGGGACTAGCGGGGGGTGGGGCCAACGTCCTGACTTTC
. TRBJ2-2 . TRBV7-2 CASSLVGGPGELFF TGTGCCAGCAGCCTAGTGGGGGGTCCCGGGGAGCTGTTTTTT
. TRBJ1-2 . TRBV9 CASSVEQGLGGYTF TGTGCCAGCAGCGTAGAACAGGGCTTAGGTGGCTACACCTTC
. TRBJ1-6 TRBD1 TRBV9 CASSVFSGTDNSPLHF TGTGCCAGCAGCGTTTTCTCCGGGACAGATAATTCACCCCTCCACTTT
. TRBJ2-2 TRBD2 TRBV7-2 CASSLAPLAEPRGELFF TGTGCCAGCAGCTTAGCTCCCCTAGCGGAGCCGCGGGGGGAGCTGTTTTTT
. TRBJ1-5 TRBD1 TRBV4-1 CASSPGQGNQPQHF TGCGCCAGCAGCCCGGGACAGGGCAATCAGCCCCAGCATTTT
. TRBJ1-2 TRBD1 TRBV4-3 CASSQDPAGTGYYGYTF TGCGCCAGCAGCCAAGATCCCGCCGGGACAGGGTACTATGGCTACACCTTC
few TRBJ1-3 . TRBV5-6 CASSAGRNTIYF TGTGCCAGCAGCGCGGGTCGAAACACCATATATTTT
. TRBJ2-1 . TRBV5-1 CASSPPTGAHNEQFF TGCGCCAGCAGCCCTCCGACAGGCGCCCACAATGAGCAGTTCTTC
once TRBJ1-5 . TRBV21-1 CASSKVWPPEGSNQPQHF TGTGCCAGCAGCAAAGTGTGGCCCCCTGAGGGTAGCAATCAGCCCCAGCATTTT
. TRBJ2-7 . TRBV7-2 CASSLAGPTYEQYF TGTGCCAGCAGCTTAGCGGGGCCTACCTACGAGCAGTACTTC
. TRBJ1-2 . TRBV5-5 CASTWGDPPRGGYTF TGTGCCAGCACCTGGGGGGACCCTCCAAGGGGTGGCTACACCTTC
. TRBJ1-4 TRBD1 TRBV7-2 CASSLGRQGAGREKLFF TGTGCCAGCAGCTTAGGACGACAGGGGGCCGGTCGGGAAAAACTGTTTTTT
. TRBJ2-1 TRBD1 TRBV6-6 CASSAQGAGNEQFF TGTGCCAGCAGCGCCCAGGGGGCTGGCAATGAGCAGTTCTTC
once TRBJ2-1 . TRBV9 CASSVEGELYFSYNEQFF TGTGCCAGCAGCGTAGAGGGGGAACTATATTTTTCCTACAATGAGCAGTTCTTC